This TCR beta chain was obtained from a study of cytomegalovirus exposure and HLA in healthy donors. Study information: Of a few hundred genotyped donors, approximately 80% clustered with self-reported Caucasian donors.

Study-level findings and limits: By a later analysis, the bulk of CMV-associated TCR beta chains appeared HLA-restricted. A cluster of highly shared sequence variants was likely a sequencing artifact.

The PCR was carried out with 60 Vbeta primers and 13 Jbeta primers. The method was immunoSEQ multiplex PCR; TCRdb's version includes in-frame clones alone and lacks a portion of them. The table includes 90,000 to 120,000 clones, 60% to 75% detected once. Note on this clone: The antigen remains unidentified.

Participants comprised healthy donors of bone marrow. The CDR3 is 15 amino acids. Germline lookup yields CDR1 SEHNR and CDR2 FQNEAQ (reference sequence). Trimming removed 5 bases at V and 6 bases at J, with 20 bases between. This receptor was obtained from a man between 35 and 55 years old in good health and CMV-seropositive. Sample: PBMCs. The chain joins TRBV7-9 to TRBJ2-7; D might be TRBD1 (5 bases). CDR3 nucleotide sequence: TGTGCCAGCAGCCCGCTCTTGGGGCCTCCCTCCGAGCAGTACTTC. It yields the protein CASSPLLGPPSEQYF. The full variable domain, its missing parts supplied by reference TRBV7-9 and TRBJ2-7, is DTGVSQNPRHKITKRGQNVTFRCDPISEHNRLYWYRQTLGQGPEFLTYFQNEAQLEKSRLLSDRFSAERPKGSFSTLEIQRTEQGDSAMYLCASSPLLGPPSEQYFGPGTRLTVT.